A single sample gave rise to the 24 T cell receptor beta chains below, sequenced in a study of cytomegalovirus exposure and HLA in healthy donors. Primers for the PCR totalled 60 Vbeta and 13 Jbeta. Assay used: immunoSEQ multiplex PCR; TCRdb lists only in-frame clones, some missing. The sample holds roughly 98,000 clones, around 77% seen once. Material: PBMCs. The receptors derive from a man aged 35 to 55 in good health and CMV-seronegative.

V and J are TRBV7-9 and TRBJ1-4, with D hard to call. Trimming took off 5 bases at V and 2 bases at J, with 12 bases between the two ends. The germline V gene encodes CDR1 SEHNR and CDR2 FQNEAQ (reference sequence). The CDR3 totals 15 residues. In DNA, the CDR3 is TGTGCCAGCAGCCCCCGTGTGTCCACTAATGAAAAACTGTTTTTT. Translation gives CASSPRVSTNEKLFF. The full variable domain, with the rest looked up from reference TRBV7-9 and TRBJ1-4, is DTGVSQNPRHKITKRGQNVTFRCDPISEHNRLYWYRQTLGQGPEFLTYFQNEAQLEKSRLLSDRFSAERPKGSFSTLEIQRTEQGDSAMYLCASSPRVSTNEKLFFGSGTQLSVL.

Only a few counts were recorded for this clone. J is TRBJ1-3 and V is TRBV28; D is possibly TRBD1 (6 bases). Between the trimmed V and J ends, which lost 3 bases and 0 bases, there was a span of 12 bases. The length of the CDR3 is 16 residues. Germline values: CDR1 MDHEN, CDR2 SYDVKM. As DNA, the CDR3 is TGTGCCAGCAGTTTGTTTCGACAGGCCTCTGGAAACACCATATATTTT. Its translation is CASSLFRQASGNTIYF.

This chain links TRBV18 with TRBJ2-1, with a weak D call TRBD1 (6 bases). Trimming pared 3 bases from V and 6 bases from J, leaving 9 bases between. The germline gives CDR1 KGHSH, CDR2 LQKENI. This CDR3 is built from 13 residues. The CDR3: CASSPGQVNEQFF. In DNA form, the CDR3 reads TGTGCCAGCTCACCGGGACAAGTCAATGAGCAGTTCTTC.

This chain uses TRBV6-1 with TRBJ2-1; D unresolved. This CDR3 spans 16 amino acids. Looked up from germline, CDR1 is MNHNS and CDR2 is SASEGT. V was pared by 4 bases and J by 7 bases, with 20 bases between. CDR3 region: CASSVHVLQEKNEQFF. CDR3 DNA: TGTGCCAGCAGTGTCCACGTGCTGCAGGAAAAAAATGAGCAGTTCTTC.

This chain uses TRBV28 with TRBJ1-5, with TRBD1 matching 7 bases. The CDR3 contains 16 residues. CDR1 and CDR2 from the germline V gene are MDHEN and SYDVKM. The trim removed 6 bases at V and 2 bases at J, leaving 10 bases unmatched. The DNA for the CDR3 is TGTGCCAGCAGCCGTACACAGGGGTTAGGCAATCAGCCCCAGCATTTT. Amino acids: CASSRTQGLGNQPQHF.

The chain recombines TRBV28 with TRBJ1-3; no definite D call. The CDR3 sequence is 14 residues long. V was pared by 2 bases and J by 5 bases, with 10 bases between. The germline gives CDR1 MDHEN, CDR2 SYDVKM. The CDR3 protein is CASSLTGFRNTIYF. As DNA, the CDR3 is TGTGCCAGCAGTTTAACCGGGTTTAGAAACACCATATATTTT.

The rearrangement uses TRBV5-1 and TRBJ1-4; weak D call: TRBD1 (5 bases). V was cut by 4 bases and J by 3 bases, with 10 bases left in between. The germline CDR1 and CDR2 sequences are SGHRS and YFSETQ. The CDR3 extends over 14 amino acids. CDR3 in DNA: TGCGCCAGCAGCGATCAGGGTTCTAATGAAAAACTGTTTTTT. It specifies CASSDQGSNEKLFF.

This sequence joins TRBV23-1 and TRBJ2-5; a weak D match, TRBD1 (7 bases). TRBV23-1 is an ORF, with its function uncertain. The V gene lost 0 bases and the J gene lost 5 bases, with 31 bases spanning the gap. CDR3 length equals 21 residues. As DNA, the CDR3 is TGCGCCAGCAGTCAATCCGCATATATGGGGGAGGCAGGGGGGTGGGGGGAGACCCAGTACTTC. Protein product: CASSQSAYMGEAGGWGETQYF.

The gene calls are TRBV30 and TRBJ2-1, with 7 nucleotides matching TRBD1. The CDR3 contains 11 residues. Trimming removed 5 bases from V and 13 bases from J; junction bases left unmatched: 8. Germline V gene data show CDR1 as GTSNPN and CDR2 as SVGIG (reference sequence). The CDR3 coding sequence is TGTGCCTGGGGAATAGGGGGCGGACAGTTCTTC. Its translation: CAWGIGGGQFF. Variable domain in full (rest from reference TRBV30 and TRBJ2-1): SQTIHQWPATLVQPVGSPLSLECTVEGTSNPNLYWYRQAAGRGLQLLFYSVGIGQISSEVPQNLSASRPQDRQFILSSKKLLLSDSGFYLCAWGIGGGQFFGPGTRLTVL.

A word on this clone: Other DNA sequences from this sample encode an identical CDR3 as well. V usage is TRBV15 and J usage is TRBJ2-6; D is possibly TRBD1 (6 bases). Germline V gene sequence: CDR1 LNHNV, CDR2 YYDKDF (reference sequence). V lost 7 bases and J 4 bases, leaving 14 bases between the germline ends. CDR3 length equals 15 residues. The CDR3 loop is CATTTGNSGANVLTF. CDR3 nucleotide sequence: TGTGCCACCACCACAGGGAACTCAGGGGCCAACGTCCTGACTTTC.

This clone was seen a few times. The gene calls are TRBV7-8 and TRBJ2-5; no reliable D call. The germline V gene has CDR1 SGHVS and CDR2 FQNEAQ. The CDR3 loop spans 15 amino acids. V lost 1 base, J lost 2 bases, and 11 bases lay in between. CDR3 sequence reads: CASSLVIGGQETQYF. CDR3 sequence (DNA): TGTGCCAGCAGCTTAGTAATCGGCGGACAAGAGACCCAGTACTTC.

The V call is TRBV2, the J call TRBJ2-5, with 7 positions matching TRBD1. With V trimmed by 5 bases and J by 0 bases, 3 bases remained unmatched. CDR1 and CDR2 from the germline V gene are SNHLY and FYNNEI. The CDR3 spans 14 residues. The CDR3: CASSPDRDQETQYF. CDR3 DNA sequence: TGTGCCAGCAGTCCAGACAGGGACCAAGAGACCCAGTACTTC.

A single count supports this clone. The chain couples TRBV4-1 to TRBJ2-3, with TRBD2 identical over 7 bases. The CDR3 spans 18 residues. Germline CDR1 MGHRA, CDR2 YSYEKL. Trimming cost V 0 bases and J 4 bases; bases outside gene matches: 13. The CDR3 bases are TGCGCCAGCAGCCAAGATTTTTTGGGGGGGGTTCCGGCAGATACGCAGTATTTT. This translates into CASSQDFLGGVPADTQYF.

This rearrangement joins TRBV2 to TRBJ2-5; tentative D call: TRBD2 (7 bases). CDR1 and CDR2 (germline): SNHLY, FYNNEI. V shed 6 bases and J shed 2 bases, with 22 bases lying between them. This CDR3 contains 17 residues. The CDR3 loop reads CASRVRGGGASQETQYF. CDR3 DNA sequence: TGTGCCAGCAGGGTTAGGGGAGGGGGGGCCTCACAAGAGACCCAGTACTTC.

The chain is built from TRBV2 and TRBJ2-3; no clear D. The CDR3 runs to 14 residues. V was trimmed by 3 bases and J by 2 bases, leaving 9 bases between them. Germline CDR1 SNHLY, CDR2 FYNNEI. CDR3 DNA: TGTGCCAGCAGTGAGTCGCTGGCCACAGATACGCAGTATTTT. It yields the protein CASSESLATDTQYF. The entire variable domain, with the rest obtained from reference TRBV2 and TRBJ2-3, is as follows: EPEVTQTPSHQVTQMGQEVILRCVPISNHLYFYWYRQILGQKVEFLVSFYNNEISEKSEIFDDQFSVERPDGSNFTLKIRSTKLEDSAMYFCASSESLATDTQYFGPGTRLTVL.

This chain joins TRBV11-2 and TRBJ1-1, with D hard to call. Per the germline V gene, CDR1 is SGHAT and CDR2 is FQNNGV. V lost 0 bases and J lost 9, with 11 bases in between. The CDR3 totals 13 residues. CDR3 loop: CASSLDWGDKAFF. CDR3 bases: TGTGCCAGCAGCTTAGATTGGGGAGATAAAGCTTTCTTT.

This clone was seen only once. For the CDR3, the DNA is TGTGCCAGCAGCTTAGTAATCGGGGGACTGATGAACACTGAAGCTTTCTTT. Translated: CASSLVIGGLMNTEAFF. V usage is TRBV7-9 and J usage is TRBJ1-1; tentatively, D is TRBD1 (5 bases). The V end was cut by 1 base, the J end by 0 bases, with 15 bases between. This CDR3 region has 17 residues. Germline V CDR1 and CDR2: SEHNR, FQNEAQ (reference sequence).

The J gene is TRBJ1-2, the V gene TRBV6-1, with D perhaps matching TRBD1 (6 bases). The CDR3 has 14 residues. V was trimmed by 6 bases and J by 8 bases, leaving 19 bases between them. Germline values: CDR1 MNHNS, CDR2 SASEGT. The CDR3 nucleotides are TGTGCCAGCAGCCTAACCCCCAGGGGAGAGGGCTACACCTTC. It codes for CASSLTPRGEGYTF.

The V call is TRBV7-2, the J call TRBJ2-2, with D maybe TRBD1 (5 bases). The germline V and J ends were trimmed by 6 bases and 4 bases, with 21 bases remaining between them. Germline-derived CDR1 and CDR2 are SGHTA and FQGNSA. CDR3 length: 17 residues. CDR3 in amino acids: CASRQRVGAASTGELFF. The CDR3 coding sequence is TGTGCCAGCAGACAACGGGTAGGGGCCGCGAGCACCGGGGAGCTGTTTTTT.

V usage is TRBV6-5 and J usage is TRBJ2-7; 9 bases are a match to TRBD1. After removal of 6 bases from V and 6 bases from J, the junction contained 9 bases not matched to a gene. Looked up from germline, CDR1 is MNHEY and CDR2 is SVGAGI. The CDR3 runs to 14 residues. CDR3 bases: TGTGCCAGCAGCTCCGGGGGACAGGGTACCGAGCAGTACTTC. It is translated as CASSSGGQGTEQYF.

This chain joins TRBV6-1 and TRBJ2-3; D is unclear. CDR1 and CDR2 (germline): MNHNS, SASEGT. CDR3 size: 16 residues. V lost 1 base, J lost 6 bases, and 17 bases lay in between. The CDR3 sequence is CASSEDNLSYSDTQYF. The CDR3 DNA reads TGTGCCAGCAGTGAAGATAACCTATCCTATTCCGATACGCAGTATTTT.

The chain is built from TRBV18 and TRBJ1-1; D possibly corresponds to TRBD1 (6 bases). The V end lost 1 base, the J end lost 4 bases, and 13 bases lay between the germline ends. This CDR3 has 15 residues. Germline V gene data show CDR1 as KGHSH and CDR2 as LQKENI. CDR3 region: CASSPLAGVSTEAFF. The CDR3 DNA reads as TGTGCCAGCTCACCACTGGCAGGGGTTAGCACTGAAGCTTTCTTT.

The chain joins TRBV7-8 to TRBJ1-1; D not certain. The CDR3 contains 14 residues. The V end was cut by 5 bases, the J end by 1 base, with 11 bases between. Germline V gene lookup returns CDR1 SGHVS and CDR2 FQNEAQ. The CDR3 DNA is TGTGCCAGCAGCCTAAGGGAGGGGAACACTGAAGCTTTCTTT. Protein: CASSLREGNTEAFF.

This chain connects TRBV7-2 to TRBJ2-7; 13 bases fit TRBD2. V shed 1 base and J 11 bases; nucleotides not matched to a gene: 8. Germline-derived CDR1 and CDR2 are SGHTA and FQGNSA. The CDR3 runs to 15 residues. The DNA for the CDR3 is TGTGCCAGCAGCTTAGGGTCGACTAGCGGGAGGAAGAAGTACTTC. This sequence encodes CASSLGSTSGRKKYF. Full variable domain (missing parts from reference TRBV7-2 and TRBJ2-7): GAGVSQSPSNKVTEKGKDVELRCDPISGHTALYWYRQSLGQGLEFLIYFQGNSAPDKSGLPSDRFSAERTGGSVSTLTIQRTQQEDSAVYLCASSLGSTSGRKKYFGPGTRLTVT.